This T cell receptor beta chain was documented in a study of OX40 agonist ivuxolimab in advanced cancers. Study-level background: Of the patients, three showed partial responses, one with hepatocellular carcinoma and two with cutaneous melanoma.

Measured with immunoSEQ multiplex PCR; TCRdb has only the in-frame clones, and not every one. The sample has fewer than 90,000 clones; about 90% are singletons. This CDR3 is built from 17 residues. The V gene lost 2 bases and the J gene lost 0 bases, with 17 bases spanning the gap. CDR1 is KGHSH and CDR2 is LQKENI in the germline V gene. With regard to this clone: Its antigen is as yet unknown.

Whole-study results and caveats: Dose levels from 0.1 to 3.0 mg/kg saw CD4+ and CD8+ blood T cells expand clonally by week 6.

This TCR came from an adult with an advanced solid tumor such as melanoma, head and neck, liver or kidney cancer. The sequences come from CD4+ or CD8+ T cells sorted from blood, collected in a trial of the OX40 agonist ivuxolimab. J is TRBJ2-7 and V is TRBV18; maybe TRBD1 (5 bases). CDR3 loop: CASSPRVGAQSSYEQYF. In DNA, the CDR3 is TGTGCCAGCTCACCAAGGGTTGGGGCTCAGAGCTCCTACGAGCAGTACTTC.